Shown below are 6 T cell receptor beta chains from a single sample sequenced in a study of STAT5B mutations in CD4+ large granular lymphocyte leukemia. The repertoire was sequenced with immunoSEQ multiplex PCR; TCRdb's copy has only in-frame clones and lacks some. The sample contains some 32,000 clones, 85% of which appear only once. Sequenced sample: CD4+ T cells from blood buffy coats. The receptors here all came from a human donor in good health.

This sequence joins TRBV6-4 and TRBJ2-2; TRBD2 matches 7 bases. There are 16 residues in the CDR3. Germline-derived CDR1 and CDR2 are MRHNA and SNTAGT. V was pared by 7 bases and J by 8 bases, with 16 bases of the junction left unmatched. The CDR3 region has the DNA TGTGCCAGCACACCCGCGGGGGTCGGGAATTGGGGGGAGCTGTTTTTT. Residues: CASTPAGVGNWGELFF.

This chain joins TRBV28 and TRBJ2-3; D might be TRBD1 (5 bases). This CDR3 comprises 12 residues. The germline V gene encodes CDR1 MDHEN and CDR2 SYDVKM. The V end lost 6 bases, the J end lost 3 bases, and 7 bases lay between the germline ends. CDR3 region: CASRGPTDTQYF. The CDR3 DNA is TGTGCCAGCAGGGGGCCGACAGATACGCAGTATTTT.

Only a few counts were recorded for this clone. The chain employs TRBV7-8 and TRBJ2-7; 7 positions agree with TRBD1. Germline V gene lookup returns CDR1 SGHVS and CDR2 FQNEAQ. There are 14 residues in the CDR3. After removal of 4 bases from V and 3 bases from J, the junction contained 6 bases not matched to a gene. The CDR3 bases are TGTGCCAGCAGCTCTACAGGGGCCCTCTACGAGCAGTACTTC. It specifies CASSSTGALYEQYF.

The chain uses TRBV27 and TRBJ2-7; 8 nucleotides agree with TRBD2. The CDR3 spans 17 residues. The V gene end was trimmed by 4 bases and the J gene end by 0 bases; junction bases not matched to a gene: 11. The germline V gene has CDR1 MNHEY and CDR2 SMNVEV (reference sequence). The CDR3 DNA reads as TGTGCCAGCAGTTACGGGCTAGCGGGCGACACCTCCTACGAGCAGTACTTC. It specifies CASSYGLAGDTSYEQYF.

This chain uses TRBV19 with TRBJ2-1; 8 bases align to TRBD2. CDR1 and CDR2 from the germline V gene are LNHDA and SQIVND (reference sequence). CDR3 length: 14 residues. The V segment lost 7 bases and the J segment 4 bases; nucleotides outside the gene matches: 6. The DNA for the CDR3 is TGTGCCAGTAATTTCGGCGGGAGGTACAATGAGCAGTTCTTC. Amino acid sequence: CASNFGGRYNEQFF.

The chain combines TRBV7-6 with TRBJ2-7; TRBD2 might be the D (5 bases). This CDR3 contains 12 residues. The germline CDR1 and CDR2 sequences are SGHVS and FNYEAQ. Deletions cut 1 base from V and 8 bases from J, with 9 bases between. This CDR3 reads CASSLVGSQQYF. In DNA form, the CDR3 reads TGTGCCAGCAGCTTAGTTGGGAGCCAGCAGTACTTC.